The entry below gives a single TCR beta chain sequence along with its context. The RNA input was about 0.45 to 1 ug, and it was reverse transcribed with random hexamers. TCRdb redid the calling of the immunoSEQ multiplex PCR reads with MiXCR, one entry per CDR3 protein. The data hold some 100,000 distinct CDR3 sequences, with about nine tenths observed a single time. Losses at the gene ends were 5 bases for V and 1 base for J; bases not matched to a gene: 5. Germline assignment: CDR1 LNHNV and CDR2 YYDKDF (reference sequence). The CDR3 totals 15 residues. TCR beta sequencing was performed on blood CD8+ and CD4+ T cells. This record comes from a study of CD8 T cells in Susac syndrome.

V is TRBV15 and J is TRBJ2-3, with TRBD1 identical over 8 bases. The sequence was obtained from a human donor in good health. The sample taken for sequencing was CD4+ T cells from PBMCs. The CDR3 loop is CATSQGQGRTDTQYF. In DNA form, the CDR3 reads TGTGCCACCAGCCAAGGACAGGGCCGCACAGATACGCAGTATTTT.